The 6 T cell receptor beta chains listed next were all sequenced from one sample in a study of T cells in Graves' hyperthyroidism and ophthalmopathy (dated by TCRdb to the late 2010s). Library creation used multiplex PCR. This sample was sequenced with an Illumina HiSeq 2000. The TCR beta CDR3 regions were amplified from the RNA transcripts. For the first round of RT-PCR on the TCR CDR3, the HTBI primer set was used together with the Qiagen OneStep RT-PCR kit. Through fastp at Q25 and MiXCR, TCRdb rebuilt clones from the public reads, retaining in-frame beta chains. When rows share a CDR3 protein, they turn into one entry using the most common DNA and genes. A total of some 740,000 distinct CDR3 sequences appear in this sample, 12% to 15% of them only once. The top ten clonotypes cover roughly 10% of the sample. The specimen sequenced was blood. The receptors derive from a woman between 18 and 29 years old with Graves' hyperthyroidism.

Note on this clonotype: A read error may be the cause here, since a much bigger clone is one base away. The V and J genes are TRBV28 and TRBJ2-1; D is uncertain. The CDR3 loop spans 14 amino acids. Germline V gene sequence: CDR1 MDHEN, CDR2 SYDVKM. V lost 4 bases, J lost 2 bases, and 9 bases lay in between. This CDR3 is CASSSPQTYNEQFF. In nucleotides, the CDR3 is TGTGCCAGCAGTTCCCCCCAAACCTACAATGAGCAGTTCTTC.

This clonotype was detected many times. This sequence joins TRBV7-2 and TRBJ2-7; TRBD2 agrees at 9 bases. In germline, CDR1 is SGHTA, CDR2 FQGNSA. CDR3 size: 15 residues. Trimming took 6 bases from V and 4 from J; bases not matched to a gene: 10. The CDR3 here is CASSLIAGELYEQYF. CDR3 nucleotide sequence: TGTGCCAGCAGTTTAATAGCGGGAGAGCTTTACGAGCAGTACTTC.

This clonotype was found once. The V and J genes are TRBV4-1 and TRBJ2-1; possibly TRBD2 for D (6 bases). CDR1 MGHRA and CDR2 YSYEKL come from the germline V gene. This CDR3 region has 12 residues. Trimming removed 4 bases at V and 8 bases at J, with 9 bases between. This CDR3 reads CASSRPGDEQFF. CDR3 sequence (DNA): TGCGCCAGCAGCCGCCCGGGAGATGAGCAGTTCTTC.

This chain connects TRBV6-2 or TRBV6-3 to TRBJ2-6; D is unclear. The V gene's germline CDR1 is MNHEY and CDR2 SVGEGT. V was trimmed by 5 bases and J by 0 bases, leaving 8 bases between them. This CDR3 region has 15 residues. CDR3 protein: CASSHQNSGANVLTF. The CDR3 DNA sequence: TGTGCCAGCAGTCACCAAAACTCTGGGGCCAACGTCCTGACTTTC.

The chain has TRBV29-1 and TRBJ2-7, with unresolved D. The ends were cut back, 1 base at V and 5 bases at J, with 9 bases in the middle. CDR3 length: 12 amino acids. The germline V gene encodes CDR1 SQVTM and CDR2 ANQGSEA. This chain's CDR3 is CSVEVQGDEQYF. The CDR3 nucleotides read TGCAGCGTTGAAGTGCAAGGTGACGAGCAGTACTTC.

The chain employs TRBV20-1 and TRBJ2-7, with TRBD1 as a possible D gene (6 bases). Trimming left V 0 bases short and J 6 bases short, with 21 bases between. The CDR3 loop spans 16 amino acids. The germline V gene has CDR1 DFQATT and CDR2 SNEGSKA (reference sequence). CDR3 loop: CSARDPRGTRASEQYF. The CDR3 bases are TGCAGTGCTAGAGATCCGAGGGGGACGAGGGCCTCCGAGCAGTACTTC.